The 21 T cell receptor beta chains presented below share a single source sample, sequenced in a study of TIL therapy for anti-PD-1-resistant metastatic lung cancer. The immunoSEQ assay was v3. The table came from immunoSEQ multiplex PCR; TCRdb's copy has only in-frame clones and leaves some out. The sample includes around 100,000 clones, roughly two thirds of them seen just once. Time point noted: pre-treatment sample, taken before nivolumab and TIL therapy. Most excised metastases sampled were pleural nodules or supraclavicular lymph nodes. The sequencing used tumor tissue, collected at baseline. All receptors derive from a person aged 25 to 85 with non-small cell lung cancer.

This sequence joins TRBV18 and TRBJ1-5; a possible D gene is TRBD1 (6 bases). The CDR3 is 13 residues long. Trimming stripped 6 bases from V and 4 bases from J, with 10 bases between. The germline gives CDR1 KGHSH, CDR2 LQKENI. CDR3 region: CASSPGANQPQHF. CDR3 nucleotide sequence: TGTGCCAGCTCCCCGGGGGCTAATCAGCCCCAGCATTTT. The full variable domain, rest sourced from reference TRBV18 and TRBJ1-5, is NAGVMQNPRHLVRRRGQEARLRCSPMKGHSHVYWYRQLPEEGLKFMVYLQKENIIDESGMPKERFSAEFPKEGPSILRIQQVVRGDSAAYFCASSPGANQPQHFGDGTRLSIL.

This sequence joins TRBV7-8 and TRBJ2-1; 7 nucleotides align to TRBD2. Germline V CDR1 and CDR2: SGHVS, FQNEAQ. The trim removed 1 base at V and 4 bases at J, leaving 4 bases unmatched. There are 15 residues in the CDR3. The CDR3 bases are TGTGCCAGCAGCTTAGGCCTAGCGGATTACAATGAGCAGTTCTTC. Translation: CASSLGLADYNEQFF.

The V call is TRBV7-3, the J call TRBJ2-1, with TRBD2 identical over 11 bases. The ends lost 3 bases at V and 2 bases at J; junction bases unmatched: 3. CDR3 size: 16 residues. Germline CDR1 and CDR2: SGHTA and FQGTGA. The CDR3 coding sequence is TGTGCCAGCAGCTTTAGCGGGGGGGTAACCTACAATGAGCAGTTCTTC. It specifies CASSFSGGVTYNEQFF.

V usage is TRBV5-1 and J usage is TRBJ2-5, with no clear D. The germline V gene encodes CDR1 SGHRS and CDR2 YFSETQ. CDR3 length: 13 amino acids. Trimming shortened V by 4 bases and J by 5 bases, and 12 bases separated the two germline ends. CDR3 nucleotides: TGCGCCAGCAGCCCTCACTTGGCTGAGACCCAGTACTTC. Translated, it gives CASSPHLAETQYF.

This clone has more than one count but fewer than ten. V and J are TRBV4-3 and TRBJ2-7; tentative D call: TRBD2 (5 bases). Germline CDR1 is LGHNA and CDR2 is YSLEER. The CDR3 runs 13 residues. V was pared by 4 bases and J by 1 base, with 8 bases between. CDR3: CASSPPGSYEQYF. CDR3 DNA: TGCGCCAGCAGCCCCCCGGGATCCTACGAGCAGTACTTC.

The V call is TRBV24-1, the J call TRBJ2-3; 8 nucleotides match TRBD2. The CDR3 is made up of 15 amino acids. With V trimmed by 5 bases and J by 3 bases, 6 bases remained unmatched. Germline V gives CDR1 KGHDR, CDR2 SFDVKD. The CDR3 reads CATSVAGGPTDTQYF. The DNA for the CDR3 is TGTGCCACCAGTGTGGCGGGGGGCCCGACAGATACGCAGTATTTT.

The rearrangement links TRBV5-1 to TRBJ2-5; 7 nucleotides line up with TRBD1. J gave up 5 bases and V 3 bases, and 7 bases lay outside the gene matches. The germline gives CDR1 SGHRS, CDR2 YFSETQ. The CDR3 covers 14 residues. The CDR3: CASSSSGTAETQYF. In DNA form, the CDR3 reads TGCGCCAGCAGCTCGTCCGGGACAGCTGAGACCCAGTACTTC.

This rearrangement joins TRBV24-1 to TRBJ2-1; D may match TRBD1 or TRBD2 (5 bases each). With 6 bases removed from V and 8 bases from J, the gap between germline ends came to 22 bases. CDR1 KGHDR and CDR2 SFDVKD come from the germline V gene. This CDR3 spans 16 amino acids. CDR3 nucleotides: TGTGCCACCAGTCCGGTTGAAAGGGGACCCGGCGATGAGCAGTTCTTC. Its protein product is CATSPVERGPGDEQFF.

The rearrangement uses TRBV4-1 and TRBJ2-7; TRBD2 matches 14 bases. Per the germline V gene, CDR1 is MGHRA and CDR2 is YSYEKL. Trimming at V came to 0 bases and at J to 9 bases, leaving 4 bases not matched to a gene. The CDR3 spans 15 residues. In DNA form, the CDR3 reads TGCGCCAGCAGCCAAGACGGGACTAGCGGGAGTTGGCAGTACTTC. Residues: CASSQDGTSGSWQYF.

The genes are TRBV9 and TRBJ1-1; 7 nucleotides align to TRBD1. Germline V gene lookup returns CDR1 SGDLS and CDR2 YYNGEE. The V segment lost 3 bases and the J segment 1 base; nucleotides outside the gene matches: 3. The CDR3 is 14 amino acids. CDR3 sequence: CASSDRGGNTEAFF. The CDR3 nucleotides are TGTGCCAGCAGCGACAGGGGAGGGAACACTGAAGCTTTCTTT.

The V and J genes are TRBV29-1 and TRBJ2-3, with 7 bases fitting TRBD2. Germline assignment: CDR1 SQVTM and CDR2 ANQGSEA. The CDR3 sequence is 13 residues long. Trimming cost V 3 bases and J 6 bases; bases outside gene matches: 6. The CDR3, as DNA: TGCAGCGTTGATCGGGAGGTCCGGGATACGCAGTATTTT. This translates into CSVDREVRDTQYF.

This sequence joins TRBV9 and TRBJ2-5, with 12 positions matching TRBD2. CDR1 and CDR2 from the germline V gene are SGDLS and YYNGEE. The CDR3 extends over 17 amino acids. V shed 3 bases, J shed 4 bases, and the junction held 10 bases outside the gene matches. The CDR3 protein is CASSASSGGVSGETQYF. CDR3 DNA sequence: TGTGCCAGCAGCGCCTCTAGCGGGGGGGTGTCGGGAGAGACCCAGTACTTC. Looking up the rest from reference TRBV9 and TRBJ2-5 gives the full variable domain: DSGVTQTPKHLITATGQRVTLRCSPRSGDLSVYWYQQSLDQGLQFLIQYYNGEERAKGNILERFSAQQFPDLHSELNLSSLELGDSALYFCASSASSGGVSGETQYFGPGTRLLVL.

The J gene is TRBJ2-1, the V gene TRBV18; 8 nucleotides agree with TRBD2. Germline V gives CDR1 KGHSH, CDR2 LQKENI. The junction had 4 bases not matched to a gene; V was cut back by 2 bases and J by 4 bases. The CDR3 runs to 15 residues. CDR3 protein: CASSPDGRGYNEQFF. The DNA for the CDR3 is TGTGCCAGCTCACCAGACGGGAGGGGTTACAATGAGCAGTTCTTC.

The V gene is TRBV30, the J gene TRBJ1-6, with a weak D call TRBD1 (6 bases). Trimming stripped 0 bases from V and 8 bases from J, with 17 bases between. The CDR3 runs to 16 residues. Germline V CDR1 and CDR2: GTSNPN, SVGIG (reference sequence). The CDR3 loop is CAWSVGTGTTYSPLHF. The CDR3, as DNA: TGTGCCTGGAGTGTAGGCACAGGGACTACGTATTCACCCCTCCACTTT.

The rearrangement links TRBV7-9 to TRBJ2-3; D perhaps matches TRBD1 (5 bases). The V end lost 5 bases, the J end lost 2 bases, and 11 bases lay between the germline ends. Germline CDR1 is SEHNR and CDR2 is FQNEAQ (reference sequence). The length of the CDR3 is 14 residues. The chain's CDR3 is CASSVDGATDTQYF. Here the CDR3 DNA reads TGTGCCAGCAGCGTCGATGGGGCCACAGATACGCAGTATTTT.

The chain recombines TRBV5-1 with TRBJ1-5; 7 positions match TRBD1. Germline loops: CDR1 SGHRS, CDR2 YFSETQ. This CDR3 contains 14 residues. Trimming cost V 4 bases and J 7 bases; bases outside gene matches: 8. CDR3: CASSEGTVDQPQHF. The CDR3 DNA follows: TGCGCCAGCAGCGAGGGGACAGTTGACCAGCCCCAGCATTTT.

This rearrangement joins TRBV1 to TRBJ2-6; the table assigns TRBD2, which was not confirmed against the DNA. TRBV1 is a documented pseudogene. The CDR3 has 22 amino acids. The CDR3 region has the DNA TGCACCAGCAGCCAAGAGGCGGGGGGGAGGATACCTCGACCGTCTGGGGCCAACGTCCTGACTTTC. Protein: CTSSQEAGGRIPRPSGANVLTF.

The chain joins TRBV6-5 to TRBJ2-1; possibly TRBD1 for D (6 bases). The V gene lost 4 bases and the J gene lost 3 bases, with 16 bases spanning the gap. There are 16 residues in the CDR3. Germline lookup yields CDR1 MNHEY and CDR2 SVGAGI. The CDR3 bases are TGTGCCAGCAGTTCCGGGACACCGAGAATCTACAATGAGCAGTTCTTC. As protein: CASSSGTPRIYNEQFF.

The genes are TRBV5-8 and TRBJ2-5; TRBD2 is a possible D gene (5 bases). Germline CDR1 reads SGHTS; CDR2 reads YDEGEE. The CDR3 is 15 amino acids. With 2 bases removed from V and 0 bases from J, the gap between germline ends came to 11 bases. As DNA, the CDR3 is TGTGCCAGCAGCTTTCTTCGAGGGTACCAAGAGACCCAGTACTTC. This gives the protein CASSFLRGYQETQYF.

The chain is built from TRBV4-1 and TRBJ2-7, with a weak D call TRBD2 (5 bases). Trimming cost V 0 bases and J 5 bases, with 17 bases left between them. CDR3 length: 16 amino acids. Germline V gene lookup returns CDR1 MGHRA and CDR2 YSYEKL. In DNA form, the CDR3 reads TGCGCCAGCAGCCAAGAGCGGATTGGTAGGCGGGACGAGCAGTACTTC. Protein product: CASSQERIGRRDEQYF.

This CDR3 is CSATTSYEQYF. DNA of the CDR3: TGCAGTGCCACCACGTCCTACGAGCAGTACTTC. This sequence joins TRBV20-1 and TRBJ2-7; no clear D. Germline CDR1 and CDR2: DFQATT and SNEGSKA (reference sequence). The V end was cut by 6 bases, the J end by 1 base, with 7 bases between. The CDR3 is 11 residues long.